This TCR beta chain originates from a study of blood T cell repertoires in COVID-19. This CDR3 is 16 amino acids long. Germline V lookup: CDR1 SGHTS, CDR2 YDEGEE. V lost 5 bases, J lost 2 bases, and 11 bases stayed unmatched. Only in-frame clones appear in the TCRdb table, and some are missing; sequencing was by immunoSEQ multiplex PCR. The data show 150,000 to 200,000 clones, over 80% seen once. Sequencing was carried out using peripheral blood. The chain is built from TRBV5-8 and TRBJ2-5, with 8 nucleotides matching TRBD1. The clonotype originates from a woman aged 50 to 65 with acute or convalescent COVID-19. The CDR3 DNA follows: TGTGCCAGCAGGCGCCGGGACAGGTCGCTACAAGAGACCCAGTACTTC. This gives the protein CASRRRDRSLQETQYF.